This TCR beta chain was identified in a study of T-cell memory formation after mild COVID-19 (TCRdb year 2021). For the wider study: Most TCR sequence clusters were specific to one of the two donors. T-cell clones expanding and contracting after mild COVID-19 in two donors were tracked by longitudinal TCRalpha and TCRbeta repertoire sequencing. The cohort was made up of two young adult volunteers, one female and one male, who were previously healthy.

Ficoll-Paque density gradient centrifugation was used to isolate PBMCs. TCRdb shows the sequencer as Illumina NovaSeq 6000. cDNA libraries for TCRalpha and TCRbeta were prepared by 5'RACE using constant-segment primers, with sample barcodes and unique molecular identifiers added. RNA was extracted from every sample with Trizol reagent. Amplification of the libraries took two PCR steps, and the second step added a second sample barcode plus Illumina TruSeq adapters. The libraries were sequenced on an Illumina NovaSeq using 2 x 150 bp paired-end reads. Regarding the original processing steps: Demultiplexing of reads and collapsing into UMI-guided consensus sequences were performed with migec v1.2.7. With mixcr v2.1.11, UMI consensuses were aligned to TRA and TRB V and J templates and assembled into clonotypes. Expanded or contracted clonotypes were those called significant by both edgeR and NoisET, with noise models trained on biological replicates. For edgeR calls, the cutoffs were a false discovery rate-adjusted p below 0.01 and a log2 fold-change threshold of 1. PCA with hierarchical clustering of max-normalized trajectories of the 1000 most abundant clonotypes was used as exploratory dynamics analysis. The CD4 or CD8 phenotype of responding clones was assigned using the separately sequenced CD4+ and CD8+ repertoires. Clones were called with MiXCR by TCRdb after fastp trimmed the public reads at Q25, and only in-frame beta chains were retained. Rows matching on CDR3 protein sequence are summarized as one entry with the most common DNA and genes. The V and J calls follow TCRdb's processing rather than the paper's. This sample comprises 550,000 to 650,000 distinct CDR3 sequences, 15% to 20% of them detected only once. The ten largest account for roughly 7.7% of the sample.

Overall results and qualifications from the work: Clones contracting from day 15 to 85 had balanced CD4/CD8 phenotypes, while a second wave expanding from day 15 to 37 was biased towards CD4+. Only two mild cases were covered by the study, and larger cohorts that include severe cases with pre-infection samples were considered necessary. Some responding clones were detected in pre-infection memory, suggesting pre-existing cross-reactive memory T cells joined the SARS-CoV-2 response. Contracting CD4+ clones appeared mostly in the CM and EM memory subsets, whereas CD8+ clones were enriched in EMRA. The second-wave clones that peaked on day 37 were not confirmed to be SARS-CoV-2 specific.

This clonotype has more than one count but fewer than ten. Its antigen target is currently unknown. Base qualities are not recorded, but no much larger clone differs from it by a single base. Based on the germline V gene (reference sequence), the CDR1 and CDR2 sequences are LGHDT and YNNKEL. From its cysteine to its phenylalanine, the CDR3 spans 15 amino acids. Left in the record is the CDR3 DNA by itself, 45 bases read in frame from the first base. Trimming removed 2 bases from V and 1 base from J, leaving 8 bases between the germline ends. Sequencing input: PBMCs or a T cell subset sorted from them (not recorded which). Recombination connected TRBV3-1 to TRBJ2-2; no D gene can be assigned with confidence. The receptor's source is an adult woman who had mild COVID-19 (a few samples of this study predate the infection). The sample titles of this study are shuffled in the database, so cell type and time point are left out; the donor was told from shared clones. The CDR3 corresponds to CASSQRSRNTGELFF. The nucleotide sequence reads TGTGCCAGCAGCCAACGCTCTAGGAACACCGGGGAGCTGTTTTTT.